This T cell receptor beta chain was recorded in a study of CD8 T cells in ankylosing spondylitis. The study, taken as a whole, reports: Clones linked to disease were reported to show significant enrichment in matched ankylosing spondylitis synovial fluid. One TCR beta motif, made up of about 8 highly homologous variants, appeared characteristic of ankylosing spondylitis blood.

V lost 6 bases and J 8 bases, leaving 28 bases between the germline ends. The V gene's germline CDR1 is MNHEY and CDR2 SMNVEV (reference sequence). The CDR3 is 17 residues long. On this clonotype itself: Antigen specificity is unknown. Just one base apart from a much larger clone, this may be a read error. This is likely a read error, given that the CDR3 carries no conserved phenylalanine or tryptophan at its end.

TCRdb reanalysed the 5' RACE reads using MiXCR and keeps one entry per CDR3 protein. The table has about 130,000 distinct CDR3 sequences, more than 5.5% seen once; the top ten hold roughly 12%. The origin of this receptor is a female donor with ankylosing spondylitis or in good health (not recorded which). The chain links TRBV27 to TRBJ1-2, with D perhaps matching TRBD1 (5 bases). The source material was blood, either unsorted or a sorted T cell fraction (not recorded which). CDR3 protein: CASRTLTGTWVEGGYTL. The CDR3, as DNA: TGTGCCAGCAGGACACTTACCGGGACGTGGGTGGAGGGCGGCTACACCCTC.